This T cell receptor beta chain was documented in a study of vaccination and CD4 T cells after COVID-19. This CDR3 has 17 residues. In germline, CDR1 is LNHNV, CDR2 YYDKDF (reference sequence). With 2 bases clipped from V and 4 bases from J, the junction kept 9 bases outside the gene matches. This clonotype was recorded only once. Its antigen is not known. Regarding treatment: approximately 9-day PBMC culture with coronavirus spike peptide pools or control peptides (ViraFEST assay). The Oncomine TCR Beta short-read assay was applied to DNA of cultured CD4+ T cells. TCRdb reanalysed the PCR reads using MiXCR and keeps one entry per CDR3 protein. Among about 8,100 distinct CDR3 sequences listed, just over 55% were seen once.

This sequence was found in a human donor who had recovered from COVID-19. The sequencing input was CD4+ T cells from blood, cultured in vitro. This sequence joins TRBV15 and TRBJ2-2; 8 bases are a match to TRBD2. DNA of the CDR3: TGTGCCACCAGCAGAACTCCGGGACTAGGCTTCACCGGGGAGCTGTTTTTT. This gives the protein CATSRTPGLGFTGELFF. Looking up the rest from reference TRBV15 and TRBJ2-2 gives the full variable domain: DAMVIQNPRYQVTQFGKPVTLSCSQTLNHNVMYWYQQKSSQAPKLLFHYYDKDFNNEADTPDNFQSRRPNTSFCFLDIRSPGLGDTAMYLCATSRTPGLGFTGELFFGEGSRLTVL.